These T cell receptor beta chains were read from a single sample in a study of OX40 agonist ivuxolimab in advanced cancers. This table comes from immunoSEQ multiplex PCR, and its TCRdb copy is limited to in-frame clones, with some not included. The sample has about 40,000 clones; 70% to 85% are singletons. This sample comprised CD4+ or CD8+ T cells sorted from blood, obtained in a trial of the OX40 agonist ivuxolimab. All receptors come from an adult with an advanced solid tumor such as melanoma, head and neck, liver or kidney cancer. The CDR3 runs from the conserved cysteine through the conserved F or W. The order of the fields is clone size, D gene, CDR3 length, V gene, J gene, CDR3 DNA, CDR3 protein. A D gene is named only where the DNA matches it firmly. The size field is filled for only some rows; it gives once, few, many or a size class.

few	NA	14	TRBV6-6	TRBJ1-1	TGTGCCAGCAGTAGCCCAGGAGCGAACACTGAAGCTTTCTTT	CASSSPGANTEAFF
once	NA	17	TRBV5-6	TRBJ1-4	TGTGCCAGCAGCTGGCGGGGGGGGGCCCCAACTAATGAAAAACTGTTTTTT	CASSWRGGAPTNEKLFF
NA	NA	13	TRBV10-3	TRBJ1-1	TGTGCCATCAGTGAGTCCTCAAACACTGAAGCTTTCTTT	CAISESSNTEAFF
once	TRBD2	15	TRBV27	TRBJ2-7	TGTGCCAGCAGGTATCGACTAGCGGGGAACTACGAGCAGTACTTC	CASRYRLAGNYEQYF
NA	NA	15	TRBV7-2	TRBJ1-5	TGTGCCAGCAGCTTACGCCCGGGGACTAATCAGCCCCAGCATTTT	CASSLRPGTNQPQHF
NA	NA	13	TRBV7-6	TRBJ2-5	TGTGCCAGCAGCGGAGACTACCAAGAGACCCAGTACTTC	CASSGDYQETQYF
NA	NA	14	TRBV11-2	TRBJ1-4	TGTGCCAGCACCCTTGGGGGTCGGGGTGAAAAACTGTTTTTT	CASTLGGRGEKLFF
NA	NA	15	TRBV19	TRBJ1-5	TGTGCCAGTCACACCGAGGGGGGCCAATACCAGCCCCAGCATTTT	CASHTEGGQYQPQHF
NA	NA	15	TRBV7-7	TRBJ2-7	TGTGCTAGCAGCTTATTCGCGGGTCTTTCCTACGAGCAGTACTTC	CASSLFAGLSYEQYF
few	NA	12	TRBV27	TRBJ1-1	TGTGCCAGCGGGCTCTGGGGGGATGAAGCTTTCTTT	CASGLWGDEAFF
NA	TRBD2	14	TRBV7-8	TRBJ2-3	TGTGCCAGCAGCCCCGGGACTAGCGGGGGTTCGCAGTATTTT	CASSPGTSGGSQYF
NA	TRBD1	15	TRBV5-4	TRBJ1-6	TGTGCCAGCAGCGCGCCGGGACAGACTAATTCACCCCTCCACTTT	CASSAPGQTNSPLHF
NA	NA	13	TRBV7-2	TRBJ2-5	TGTGCCAGCAGCTCCCCCGGTACGGAGACCCAGTACTTC	CASSSPGTETQYF
NA	NA	13	TRBV19	TRBJ1-1	TGTGCCAGTAGTTTTGCCCGTCCGGAGGAAGCTTTCTTT	CASSFARPEEAFF
once	TRBD1	15	TRBV7-6	TRBJ1-2	TGTGCCAGCAGCTTCGGAACAGGGGATAGCTATGGCTACACCTTC	CASSFGTGDSYGYTF
NA	TRBD2	14	TRBV27	TRBJ2-3	TGTGCCAGCAGTTTAAGGGCGGGAGTAGATACGCAGTATTTT	CASSLRAGVDTQYF
NA	NA	13	TRBV6-5	TRBJ2-7	TGTGCCAGCAGTCCTGACACCTCCTACGAGCAGTACTTC	CASSPDTSYEQYF
NA	NA	13	TRBV6-6	TRBJ2-7	TGTGCCAGCAGTTATGGACCCATTTACGAGCAGTACTTC	CASSYGPIYEQYF
NA	NA	13	TRBV15	TRBJ2-5	TGTGCCACCAGCTTTTGGCGCGTGGAGACCCAGTACTTC	CATSFWRVETQYF
NA	TRBD1	14	TRBV19	TRBJ2-7	TGTGCCAGTAGTGGACAGGGGAGCTCCTACGAGCAGTACTTC	CASSGQGSSYEQYF
once	NA	13	TRBV5-1	TRBJ2-7	TGCGCCAGCAGCTTGCTTTCTACCTACGAGCAGTACTTC	CASSLLSTYEQYF
NA	TRBD1	14	TRBV2	TRBJ2-1	TGTGCCAGCAAGGGGACAGGTGCCTACAATGAGCAGTTCTTC	CASKGTGAYNEQFF
NA	NA	13	TRBV19	TRBJ1-1	TGTGCCAGTAGTATATCGGGTTCATCTGAAGCTTTCTTT	CASSISGSSEAFF
NA	NA	13	TRBV6-6	TRBJ1-2	TGTGCCAGCATCTCATTTAGTAACTATGGCTACACCTTC	CASISFSNYGYTF
once	TRBD2	16	TRBV11-1	TRBJ2-5	TGTACCAGCAGCTTAGCGCGGGGGACCCCGACGGAGACCCAGTACTTC	CTSSLARGTPTETQYF
NA	NA	12	TRBV29-1	TRBJ2-3	TGCAGCGTTGTCGGGGGTCAAAATACGCAGTATTTT	CSVVGGQNTQYF
NA	NA	12	TRBV7-2	TRBJ2-7	TGTGCCAGCAACTCCCAAGGCTACGAGCAGTACTTC	CASNSQGYEQYF
NA	TRBD1	14	TRBV27	TRBJ1-4	TGTGCCAGCAGTTTAGCAGGGGGGGGTGAAAAACTGTTTTTT	CASSLAGGGEKLFF
NA	NA	13	TRBV30	TRBJ1-5	TGTGCCTGGAGCGGCGGGTCCAATCAGCCCCAGCATTTT	CAWSGGSNQPQHF
NA	TRBD2	16	TRBV13	TRBJ2-2	TGTGCCAGCAGCTTAAGGGGGACTAGCGGTGACGGGGAGCTGTTTTTT	CASSLRGTSGDGELFF
few	TRBD2	16	TRBV4-1	TRBJ2-7	TGCGCCAGCAGCCAAGAACTAGCGGGCAGCTCCTACGAGCAGTACTTC	CASSQELAGSSYEQYF
NA	NA	17	TRBV27	TRBJ1-5	TGTGCCAGCAGTCCCGGGGCCACCGGGGATAGCAATCAGCCCCAGCATTTT	CASSPGATGDSNQPQHF
few	NA	15	TRBV7-2	TRBJ1-6	TGTGCCAGCAGCCCACCGGCCGCACATGGTTCACCCCTCCACTTT	CASSPPAAHGSPLHF
NA	NA	15	TRBV19	TRBJ1-5	TGTGCCAGTAGTAGGGAAAAGGCAGTAGGTCAGCCCCAGCATTTT	CASSREKAVGQPQHF
once	TRBD2	14	TRBV29-1	TRBJ2-1	TGCAGCGTCCATCCGGGACTAGCGAGTAATGAGCAGTTCTTC	CSVHPGLASNEQFF
NA	TRBD1	14	TRBV23-1	TRBJ1-6	TGCGCCAGCAGCGGGACAGGGGAAGATTCACCCCTCCACTTT	CASSGTGEDSPLHF
once	NA	15	TRBV6-1	TRBJ1-6	TGTGCCAGCAGTGAACAGAGCTCCTATAATTCACCCCTCCACTTT	CASSEQSSYNSPLHF
NA	TRBD1	14	TRBV10-3	TRBJ1-1	TGTGCCATCAGTGTACAGGGGGCATTCACTGAAGCTTTCTTT	CAISVQGAFTEAFF
NA	NA	16	TRBV9	TRBJ2-3	TGTGCCAGCAGCGTTCTTACGGCGGGGCTCACAGATACGCAGTATTTT	CASSVLTAGLTDTQYF
NA	NA	14	TRBV28	TRBJ2-7	TGTGCCAGCAGTGACGGACGGACTACCTACGAGCAGTACTTC	CASSDGRTTYEQYF
NA	TRBD2	16	TRBV11-2	TRBJ2-3	TGTGCCAGCAGCTTATCTAGCGGGACAAGCACAGATACGCAGTATTTT	CASSLSSGTSTDTQYF
NA	TRBD1	14	TRBV5-1	TRBJ2-1	TGCGCCAGCAGCTCGGGACAGGGGGTCGGTGAGCAGTTCTTC	CASSSGQGVGEQFF